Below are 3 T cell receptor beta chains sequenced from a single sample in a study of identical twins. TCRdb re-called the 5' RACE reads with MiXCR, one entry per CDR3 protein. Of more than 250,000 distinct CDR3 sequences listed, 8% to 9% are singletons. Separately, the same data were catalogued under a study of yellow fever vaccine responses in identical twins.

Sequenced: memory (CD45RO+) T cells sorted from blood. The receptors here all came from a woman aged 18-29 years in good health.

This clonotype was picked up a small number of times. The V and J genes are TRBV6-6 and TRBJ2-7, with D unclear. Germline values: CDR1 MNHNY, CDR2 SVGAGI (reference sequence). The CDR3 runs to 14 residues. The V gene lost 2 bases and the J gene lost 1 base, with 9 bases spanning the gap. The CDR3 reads CASSYPGASYEQYF. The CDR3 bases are TGTGCCAGCAGTTACCCAGGAGCATCCTACGAGCAGTACTTC.

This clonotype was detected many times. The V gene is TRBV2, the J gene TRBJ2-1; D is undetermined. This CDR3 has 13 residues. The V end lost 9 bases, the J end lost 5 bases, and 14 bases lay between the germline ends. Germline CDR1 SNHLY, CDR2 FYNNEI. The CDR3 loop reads CASIGINNNEQFF. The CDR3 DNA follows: TGTGCCAGTATCGGAATAAATAACAATGAGCAGTTCTTC.

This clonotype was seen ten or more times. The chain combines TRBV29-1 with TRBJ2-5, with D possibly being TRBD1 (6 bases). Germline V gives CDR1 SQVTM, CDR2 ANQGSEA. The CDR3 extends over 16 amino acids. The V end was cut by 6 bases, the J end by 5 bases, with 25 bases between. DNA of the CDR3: TGCAGCGTCGGACAGCACAGGGTAGGAGTGATGGAGACCCAGTACTTC. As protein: CSVGQHRVGVMETQYF.